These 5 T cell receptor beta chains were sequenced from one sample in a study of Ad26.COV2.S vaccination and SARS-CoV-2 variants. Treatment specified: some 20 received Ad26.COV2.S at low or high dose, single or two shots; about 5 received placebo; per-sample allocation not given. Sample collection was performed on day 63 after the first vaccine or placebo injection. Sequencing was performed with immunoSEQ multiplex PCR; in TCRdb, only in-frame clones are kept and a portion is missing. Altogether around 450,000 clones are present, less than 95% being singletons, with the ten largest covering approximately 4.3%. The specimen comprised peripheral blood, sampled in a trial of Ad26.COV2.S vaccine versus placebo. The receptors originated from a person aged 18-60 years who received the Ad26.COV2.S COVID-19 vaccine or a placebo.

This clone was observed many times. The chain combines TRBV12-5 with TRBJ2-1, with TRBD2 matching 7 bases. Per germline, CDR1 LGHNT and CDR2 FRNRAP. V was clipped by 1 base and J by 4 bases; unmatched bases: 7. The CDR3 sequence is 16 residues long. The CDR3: CASGLELGLGYNEQFF. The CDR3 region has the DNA TGTGCTAGTGGTTTGGAACTAGGACTAGGTTACAATGAGCAGTTCTTC.

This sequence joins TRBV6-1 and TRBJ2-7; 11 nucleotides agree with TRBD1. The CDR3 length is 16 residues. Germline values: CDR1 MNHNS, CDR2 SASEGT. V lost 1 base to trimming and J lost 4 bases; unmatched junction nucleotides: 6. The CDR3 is CASSEVGTGGVYEQYF. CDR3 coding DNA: TGTGCCAGCAGTGAAGTCGGGACAGGGGGGGTTTACGAGCAGTACTTC.

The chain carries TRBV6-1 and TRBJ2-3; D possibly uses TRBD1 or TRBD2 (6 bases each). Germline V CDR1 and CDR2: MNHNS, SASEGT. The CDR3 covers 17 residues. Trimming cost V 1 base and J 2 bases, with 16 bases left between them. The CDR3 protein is CASSEENLRGATDTQYF. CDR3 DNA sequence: TGTGCCAGCAGTGAAGAGAACCTAAGGGGGGCCACAGATACGCAGTATTTT.

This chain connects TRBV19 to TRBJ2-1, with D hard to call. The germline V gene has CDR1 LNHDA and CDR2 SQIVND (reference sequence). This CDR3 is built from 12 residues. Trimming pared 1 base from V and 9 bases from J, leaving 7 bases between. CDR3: CASSIVRTEQFF. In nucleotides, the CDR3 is TGTGCCAGTAGTATAGTGCGAACTGAGCAGTTCTTC.

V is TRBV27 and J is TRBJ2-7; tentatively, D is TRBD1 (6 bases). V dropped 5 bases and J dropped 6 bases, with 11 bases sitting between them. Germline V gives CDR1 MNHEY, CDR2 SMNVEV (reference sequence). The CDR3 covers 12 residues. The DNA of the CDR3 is TGTGCCAGCAGTGTGACAGGCATCGAGCAGTACTTC. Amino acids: CASSVTGIEQYF.